The clone carrying this TCR beta chain was picked up one time. The CDR3 loop spans 17 amino acids. The V and J ends lost 6 bases and 6 bases, in that order; junction bases with no gene match: 12. Per germline, CDR1 SGHVS and CDR2 FNYEAQ. The source of the sample is a study of T cell changes during pregnancy in multiple sclerosis. Some clones are missing from TCRdb's copy, which holds only in-frame ones; the method was immunoSEQ multiplex PCR. This table holds 40,000 to 45,000 clones, about 88% found once. This receptor was taken from a female donor with multiple sclerosis, enrolled in a pregnancy study. The sample here was CD4+ T cells from peripheral blood mononuclear cells, taken in the first trimester of pregnancy. This chain joins TRBV7-6 and TRBJ2-3, with 13 bases that match TRBD2. In nucleotides, the CDR3 is TGTGCCAGCAGACGTACTAGCGGGAGGGCCCCGGGGGATACGCAGTATTTT. This sequence encodes CASRRTSGRAPGDTQYF.